The next 17 T cell receptor beta chains were all read from a single sample in a study of T cell responses to AZD1222 COVID-19 vaccine. Clones were read by immunoSEQ multiplex PCR, and TCRdb kept only the in-frame ones, dropping some. The sample holds around 100,000 clones, more than 75% seen once. This specimen was peripheral blood, taken on day 0 of MenACWY control vaccination. The receptor set was obtained from an adult in good health.

This chain connects TRBV7-8 to TRBJ2-2; TRBD2 agrees at 7 bases. V was clipped by 2 bases and J by 4 bases; unmatched bases: 4. The CDR3 loop spans 15 amino acids. Germline V gene sequence: CDR1 SGHVS, CDR2 FQNEAQ. The DNA of the CDR3 is TGTGCCAGCAGCTTACTGCTAGCGGCCACCGGGGAGCTGTTTTTT. It translates to CASSLLLAATGELFF.

The CDR3 bases are TGTGCCAGCAGCAACACCTGTAGGACAGGGCGGGAAGCTTTCTTT. Its translation is CASSNTCRTGREAFF. The chain carries TRBV21-1 and TRBJ1-1; the table calls TRBD1, which could not be checked here. TRBV21-1 is an annotated pseudogene. The CDR3 sequence is 15 residues long.

The chain joins TRBV5-1 to TRBJ2-1; tentatively, D is TRBD1 or TRBD2 (5 bases each). V was cut by 4 bases and J by 10 bases, with 18 bases left in between. CDR1 and CDR2 (germline): SGHRS, YFSETQ. This CDR3 has 14 residues. The CDR3 region has the DNA TGCGCCAGCAGCGACCCGGGGCCTGGGTTGGAGCAGTTCTTC. Translated, it gives CASSDPGPGLEQFF.

The chain joins TRBV12-3 or TRBV12-4 to TRBJ2-6; D remains ambiguous. The length of the CDR3 is 13 residues. Trimming shortened V by 3 bases and J by 4 bases, and 4 bases separated the two germline ends. The CDR3, as DNA: TGTGCCAGCAGTTTTGTGGGGGCCAACGTCCTGACTTTC. Translation gives CASSFVGANVLTF.

This clone appeared a few times. The chain joins TRBV28 to TRBJ1-2; D gene unclear. Trimming cost V 8 bases and J 4 bases, with 14 bases left between them. The germline gives CDR1 MDHEN, CDR2 SYDVKM. The CDR3 is 13 amino acids. CDR3 in amino acids: CASGLEGVYGYTF. The CDR3 DNA reads TGTGCCAGCGGACTTGAGGGAGTCTATGGCTACACCTTC.

There are a few counts of this clone. This chain connects TRBV19 to TRBJ1-2, with D possibly matching TRBD1 (6 bases). Germline loops: CDR1 LNHDA, CDR2 SQIVND (reference sequence). Trimming took 6 bases from V and 2 from J, leaving 13 bases between them. The CDR3 sequence is 14 residues long. The CDR3 DNA sequence: TGTGCCAGTAGATCGGGGGCGGGCAACTATGGCTACACCTTC. Encoded protein: CASRSGAGNYGYTF.

The chain has TRBV29-1 and TRBJ2-7; the match to TRBD1 covers 9 bases. The CDR3 covers 12 residues. The germline CDR1 and CDR2 sequences are SQVTM and ANQGSEA. The trim removed 7 bases at V and 3 bases at J, leaving 4 bases unmatched. CDR3 in DNA: TGCAGCGGGACGGGACAGGGCTACGAGCAGTACTTC. Translated: CSGTGQGYEQYF.

The V call is TRBV9, the J call TRBJ1-4; the D gene is possibly TRBD1 (6 bases). V lost 4 bases to trimming and J lost 13 bases, with 23 bases between them. Germline assignment: CDR1 SGDLS and CDR2 YYNGEE. The length of the CDR3 is 15 residues. The CDR3 DNA is TGTGCCAGCAGCCCCGCCGGGACACTAACCGGAGCACTGTTTTTT. Its protein is CASSPAGTLTGALFF.

This clone was counted a few times. The J gene is TRBJ2-1, the V gene TRBV11-3; TRBD2 aligns across 12 bases. CDR3 size: 13 residues. Germline values: CDR1 SGHNT, CDR2 YENEEA. The junction had 3 bases not matched to a gene; V was cut back by 5 bases and J by 10 bases. DNA of the CDR3: TGTGCCAGCAGCCCCCTAGCGGGAGGGGAGCAGTTCTTC. It codes for CASSPLAGGEQFF. The whole variable domain, filled in from reference TRBV11-3 and TRBJ2-1, reads EAGVVQSPRYKIIEKKQPVAFWCNPISGHNTLYWYLQNLGQGPELLIRYENEEAVDDSQLPKDRFSAERLKGVDSTLKIQPAELGDSAVYLCASSPLAGGEQFFGPGTRLTVL.

The V and J genes are TRBV9 and TRBJ1-2; D uncertain. V was cut by 4 bases and J by 8 bases, with 15 bases left in between. Germline V gene data show CDR1 as SGDLS and CDR2 as YYNGEE. This CDR3 comprises 13 residues. Here the CDR3 reads CASSPRTAGGYTF. Written as DNA, the CDR3 is TGTGCCAGCAGCCCCCGAACGGCGGGCGGCTACACCTTC. The variable domain in full, with the rest retrieved from reference TRBV9 and TRBJ1-2, is DSGVTQTPKHLITATGQRVTLRCSPRSGDLSVYWYQQSLDQGLQFLIQYYNGEERAKGNILERFSAQQFPDLHSELNLSSLELGDSALYFCASSPRTAGGYTFGSGTRLTVV.

This chain uses TRBV4-3 with TRBJ1-2; unclear D gene. CDR1 is LGHNA, CDR2 YSLEER, per germline. Trimming took 0 bases from V and 8 from J, leaving 13 bases between them. CDR3 length: 14 residues. CDR3 protein: CASSQDRAGFGYTF. The CDR3 DNA reads as TGCGCCAGCAGCCAAGATAGGGCGGGGTTCGGCTACACCTTC.

This clone was observed once. The rearrangement joins TRBV6-1 to TRBJ2-7; tentative D call: TRBD2 (6 bases). CDR1 MNHNS and CDR2 SASEGT come from the germline V gene. CDR3 length: 15 amino acids. Between the trimmed V and J ends, which lost 2 bases and 3 bases, there was a span of 14 bases. The CDR3 DNA follows: TGTGCCAGCAGTGAATTATTCGGGGGTATCTACGAGCAGTACTTC. Protein: CASSELFGGIYEQYF.

This rearrangement joins TRBV3-1 (or the pseudogene TRBV3-2) to TRBJ2-7; 7 bases fit TRBD1. Germline V lookup: CDR1 LGHDT, CDR2 YNNKEL (reference sequence). J was trimmed by 2 bases and V by 6 bases; bases with no gene match: 10. This CDR3 contains 15 residues. The CDR3 spells CASRTKTGVPYEQYF. The CDR3 region has the DNA TGTGCCAGCAGGACGAAAACAGGGGTCCCCTACGAGCAGTACTTC.

J is TRBJ2-7 and V is TRBV19; the D is unclear. CDR1 is LNHDA, CDR2 SQIVND, per germline (reference sequence). The length of the CDR3 is 14 residues. V lost 1 base and J 0 bases, leaving 7 bases between the germline ends. The CDR3 spells CASSIAIDSYEQYF. CDR3 sequence (DNA): TGTGCCAGTAGTATAGCTATTGACTCCTACGAGCAGTACTTC.

The chain carries TRBV29-1 and TRBJ2-5; weak D call: TRBD1 (7 bases). CDR1 and CDR2 (germline): SQVTM, ANQGSEA. The CDR3 is made up of 12 amino acids. V was trimmed by 4 bases and J by 5 bases, leaving 11 bases between them. In nucleotides, the CDR3 is TGCAGCGTTGGCAGGGGGAGGGAGACCCAGTACTTC. Translation: CSVGRGRETQYF.

This chain uses TRBV19 with TRBJ1-1, with D possibly TRBD1 on 5 matching bases. CDR1 and CDR2 (germline): LNHDA, SQIVND (reference sequence). This CDR3 contains 15 residues. The V end lost 7 bases, the J end lost 1 base, and 16 bases lay between the germline ends. CDR3 DNA: TGTGCCAGTAACTGGCAGGGTTTACCGAACACTGAAGCTTTCTTT. This translates into CASNWQGLPNTEAFF.

This clone has a handful of counts. The chain has TRBV7-8 and TRBJ2-2; 7 bases fit TRBD2. The CDR3 loop spans 17 amino acids. The V and J ends lost 5 bases and 0 bases, in that order; junction bases with no gene match: 9. Germline-derived CDR1 and CDR2 are SGHVS and FQNEAQ. CDR3: CASSPRPGGANTGELFF. The CDR3 nucleotides read TGTGCCAGCAGCCCGCGACCTGGGGGGGCGAACACCGGGGAGCTGTTTTTT. Together with reference TRBV7-8 and TRBJ2-2, the CDR3 gives the full variable domain: GAGVSQSPRYKVAKRGQDVALRCDPISGHVSLFWYQQALGQGPEFLTYFQNEAQLDKSGLPSDRFFAERPEGSVSTLKIQRTQQEDSAVYLCASSPRPGGANTGELFFGEGSRLTVL.